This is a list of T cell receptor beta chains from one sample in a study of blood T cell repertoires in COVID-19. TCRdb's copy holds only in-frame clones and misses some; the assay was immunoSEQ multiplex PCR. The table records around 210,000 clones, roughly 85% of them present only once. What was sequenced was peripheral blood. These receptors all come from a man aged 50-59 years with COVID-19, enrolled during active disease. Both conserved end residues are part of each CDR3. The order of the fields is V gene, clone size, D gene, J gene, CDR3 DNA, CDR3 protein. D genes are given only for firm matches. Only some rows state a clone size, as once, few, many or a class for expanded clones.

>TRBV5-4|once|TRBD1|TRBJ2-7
TGTGCCAGCAGCTTGGGGGACAGGGAATACGAGCAGTACTTC
CASSLGDREYEQYF
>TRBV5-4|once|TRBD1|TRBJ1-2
TGTGCCAGCAGCTCTACAGGGGAGGAATATGGCTACACCTTC
CASSSTGEEYGYTF
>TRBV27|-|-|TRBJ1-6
TGTGCCAGCAGTTTTGGAACAGTCTATAATTCACCCCTCCACTTT
CASSFGTVYNSPLHF
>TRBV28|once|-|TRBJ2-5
TGTGCCAGCAGTCCCCGGACAGCTTCACGGAGGTCCCAGTACTTC
CASSPRTASRRSQYF
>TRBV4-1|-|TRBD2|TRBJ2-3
TGCGCCAGCAGCGGATGGACGGAGACTAGCGTGACAGATACGCAGTATTTT
CASSGWTETSVTDTQYF
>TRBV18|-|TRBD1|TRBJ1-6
TGTGCCAGCTCACCCGACAGGGCAGGTTCACCCCTCCACTTT
CASSPDRAGSPLHF
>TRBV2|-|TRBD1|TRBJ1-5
TGTGCCAGCAGCGTAGGAACAGGGGGCGGCAATCAGCCCCAGCATTTT
CASSVGTGGGNQPQHF
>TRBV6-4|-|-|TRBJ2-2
TGTGCCAGCAGTGAGCAGGGCGGAACCGGGGAGCTGTTTTTT
CASSEQGGTGELFF
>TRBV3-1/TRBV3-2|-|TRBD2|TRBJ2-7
TGTGCCAGCAGCCAAGTGAGCGGGGGGACCTACGAGCAGTACTTC
CASSQVSGGTYEQYF
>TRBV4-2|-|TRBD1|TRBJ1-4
TGTGCCAGCAGCCGTCTGGGACAGGATGAAAAACTGTTTTTT
CASSRLGQDEKLFF
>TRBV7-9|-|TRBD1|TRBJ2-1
TGTGCCAGCAGCCAAAATCCCGGGACAGGAGCCTACAATGAGCAGTTCTTC
CASSQNPGTGAYNEQFF
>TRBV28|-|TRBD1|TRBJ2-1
TGTGCCAGCAGTGGACAGGGGGCTAGGAATGAGCAGTTCTTC
CASSGQGARNEQFF
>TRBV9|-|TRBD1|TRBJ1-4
TGTGCCAGCAGCGCTGGGGACAGCACGGATTACGGAAAACTGTTTTTT
CASSAGDSTDYGKLFF
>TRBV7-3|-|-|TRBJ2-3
TGTGCCAGCAGCTTAGATCGGGGAGGCACAGATACGCAGTATTTT
CASSLDRGGTDTQYF
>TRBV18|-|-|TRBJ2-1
TGTGCCAGCTCACCGCCGACTACCTACAATGAGCAGTTCTTC
CASSPPTTYNEQFF
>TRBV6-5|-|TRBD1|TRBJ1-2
TGTGCCAGCAGTTCTTCCGGGACAGTCCCGGATGGCTACACCTTC
CASSSSGTVPDGYTF
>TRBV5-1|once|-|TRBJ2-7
TGCGCCAGCCGTGATCCGGTCCACTACGAGCAGTACTTC
CASRDPVHYEQYF
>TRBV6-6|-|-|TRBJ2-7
TGTGCCAGCACGAAGGGGCTTGAGCAGTACTTC
CASTKGLEQYF
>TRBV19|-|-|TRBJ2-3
TGTGCCAGTAGTCCCGGCTCCGGGGGTAGCACAGATACGCAGTATTTT
CASSPGSGGSTDTQYF
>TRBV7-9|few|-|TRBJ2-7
TGTGCCAGCAGCCTGACACCGTACGAGCAGTACTTC
CASSLTPYEQYF
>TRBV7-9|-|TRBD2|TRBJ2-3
TGTGCCAGCAGCTTAGCCATGACTAGCGGGGGGTATAGCACAGATACGCAGTATTTT
CASSLAMTSGGYSTDTQYF
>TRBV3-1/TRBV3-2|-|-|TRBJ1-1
TGTGCCAGCAGCCAGGCCTCCGAACGAACTGAAGCTTTCTTT
CASSQASERTEAFF
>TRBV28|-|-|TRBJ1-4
TGTGCCACCTTTGGACAGAATAATGAAAAACTGTTTTTT
CATFGQNNEKLFF
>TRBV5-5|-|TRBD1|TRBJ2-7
TGTGCCAGCAGCTTGAGGGGACAGGTCGCCGGCTACGAGCAGTACTTC
CASSLRGQVAGYEQYF
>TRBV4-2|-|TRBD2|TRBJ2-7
TGTGCCAGCAGCCAAGTGGTAGCGGGGGGCCGCGAGCAGTACTTC
CASSQVVAGGREQYF
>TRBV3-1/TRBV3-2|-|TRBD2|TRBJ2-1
TGTGCCAGCAGCCATGAGCGGGGGGGATACAATGAGCAGTTCTTC
CASSHERGGYNEQFF
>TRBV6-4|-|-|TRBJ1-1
TGTGCCAGCAGTCCAGGGGTTCCGAACACTGAAGCTTTCTTT
CASSPGVPNTEAFF
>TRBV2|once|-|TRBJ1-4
TGTGCCAGCAGTGCCCGTCCCGGGGAGGGTGAAAAACTGTTTTTT
CASSARPGEGEKLFF
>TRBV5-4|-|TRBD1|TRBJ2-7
TGTGCCAGCAGCTCGGCCGGGACAGGGGGCTACGAGCAGTACTTC
CASSSAGTGGYEQYF
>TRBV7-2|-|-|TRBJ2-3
TGTGCCAGCAGCCCCTTGTTGCAGATCACAGATACGCAGTATTTT
CASSPLLQITDTQYF
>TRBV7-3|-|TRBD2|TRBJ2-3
TGTGCCAGCAGCCCCCAGGGTTCGAGCGGGGGGTTCACAGATACGCAGTATTTT
CASSPQGSSGGFTDTQYF
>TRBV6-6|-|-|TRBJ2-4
TGTGCCAGCAGTTACGGGATAGGGGAGGAGAGACCTAGCCACTTC
CASSYGIGEERPSHF
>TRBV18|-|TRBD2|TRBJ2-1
TGTGCCAGCTCACCGGGACTAAATGCCGATGAGCAGTTCTTC
CASSPGLNADEQFF
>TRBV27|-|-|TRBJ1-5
TGTGCCAGCAGTTCACGGGGAGGAAGCAATCAGCCCCAGCATTTT
CASSSRGGSNQPQHF
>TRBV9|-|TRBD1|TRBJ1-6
TGTGCCAGCAGCGTAGGACAGGGCCTTTCACCCCTCCACTTT
CASSVGQGLSPLHF
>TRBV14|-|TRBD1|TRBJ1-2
TGTGCCAGCAGCCACCGGGACAGGAGCTATGGCTACACCTTC
CASSHRDRSYGYTF
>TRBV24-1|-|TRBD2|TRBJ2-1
TGTGCCACCAGCCCAACGCCGGGGGGGCCATCCTACAATGAGCAGTTCTTC
CATSPTPGGPSYNEQFF
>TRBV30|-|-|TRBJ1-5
TGTGCCTGGTCGGGAAGAGGGCTATACAATCAGCCCCAGCATTTT
CAWSGRGLYNQPQHF
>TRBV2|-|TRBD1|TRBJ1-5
TGTGCCAGCAGTGTTTTGGGGACAGCGGGCAATCAGCCCCAGCATTTT
CASSVLGTAGNQPQHF
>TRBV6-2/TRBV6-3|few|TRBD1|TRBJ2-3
TGTGCCAGCAGTTACTTACTCGGGGACAGGGAGACGGATACGCAGTATTTT
CASSYLLGDRETDTQYF
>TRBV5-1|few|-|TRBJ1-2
TGCGCCAGCAGCTTATTCCAGGGGAATAACTATGGCTACACCTTC
CASSLFQGNNYGYTF
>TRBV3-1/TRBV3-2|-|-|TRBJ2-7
TGTGCCAGCAGCCCCGGGCGCGGGGTTTACGAGCAGTACTTC
CASSPGRGVYEQYF
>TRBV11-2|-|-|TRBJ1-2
TGTGCCAGCAGCTCGACAGCTAGAGATGGCTACACCTTC
CASSSTARDGYTF
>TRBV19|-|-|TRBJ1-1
TGTGCCAGTAGCATGGGGGCAGACACTGAAGCTTTCTTT
CASSMGADTEAFF
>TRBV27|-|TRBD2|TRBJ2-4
TGTGCCAGCGGGTACTTAGCGGGGCTAGCCAAAAACATTCAGTACTTC
CASGYLAGLAKNIQYF
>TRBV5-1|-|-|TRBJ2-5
TGCGCCAGCAGCCGGGGGGCTTCCAGCCAAGAGACCCAGTACTTC
CASSRGASSQETQYF
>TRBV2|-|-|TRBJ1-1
TGTGCCAGCAGTGAATTCCAGGGTGGAGAAGCTTTCTTT
CASSEFQGGEAFF